The entry below gives a single T cell receptor (beta chain) sequence along with its context. In the authors' methods: Amplified reference gene primers provided the basis for estimating nucleated cell counts. The data were produced by immunoSEQ multiplex PCR, yet TCRdb's version contains in-frame clones alone and is incomplete. V, J and clone size derive from that table, while D and trimming were established from the DNA sequence. The sample consists of some 130,000 clones, around 73% of them appearing once. The data derive from a study of blood T cell repertoires in COVID-19. Study as a whole: Samples of COVID-19 (acute and convalescent) were obtained from the United States, Italy and Spain. Nucleic acid was either cDNA or gDNA, and it came from T cells, B-cell-depleted T cells, or PBMCs.

Germline CDR1 reads SGHDT; CDR2 reads YYEEEE. V was trimmed by 3 bases and J by 6 bases, leaving 16 bases between them. The CDR3 covers 15 residues. The V call is TRBV5-6, the J call TRBJ2-1; D might be TRBD2 (7 bases). The material sequenced was peripheral blood. This receptor was obtained from a man aged 60-69 years who had recovered from COVID-19. CDR3 in amino acids: CASSSGTRGVNEQFF. The CDR3 region has the DNA TGTGCCAGCAGCTCCGGGACACGGGGGGTCAATGAGCAGTTCTTC.